This T cell receptor (beta chain) came from a study of T cell responses to AZD1222 COVID-19 vaccine. Comment on this clone: Its matching antigen is unknown.

The protocol was immunoSEQ multiplex PCR, while the TCRdb copy is restricted to in-frame clones and leaves out a portion. In the table there are approximately 120,000 clones, 90% of which are singletons. Broader study findings: Most donors were white British and more were female, and clonal diversity was possibly underestimated. Unmutated variant regions are reportedly targeted by nearly half of spike-specific TCRs.

V shed 6 bases, J shed 6 bases, and the junction held 7 bases outside the gene matches. The CDR3 loop spans 13 amino acids. Germline-derived CDR1 and CDR2 are SEHNR and FQNEAQ (reference sequence). The receptor's source is an adult in good health. This material consisted of peripheral blood, taken on day 0 of AZD1222 vaccination. The rearrangement links TRBV7-9 to TRBJ2-7; 8 nucleotides line up with TRBD2. CDR3 sequence (DNA): TGTGCCAGCAGACGAAGCGGGAGCGGCGAGCAGTACTTC. Translated: CASRRSGSGEQYF.